A selection of T cell receptor beta chains follows, all from one sample in a study of cytomegalovirus exposure and HLA in healthy donors. Repertoires were generated with immunoSEQ multiplex PCR, while TCRdb's copy carries only in-frame clones and drops some. The repertoire holds over 95,000 clones, with around 77% as singletons. Sequences were obtained from PBMCs. The receptors derive from a man between 40 and 49 years old in good health and CMV-seropositive. CDR3s leave out the opening cysteine and the closing phenylalanine or tryptophan.

TRBV7-9	TRBJ2-7	ASSWGDSYEQY
TRBV5-1	TRBJ1-3	ASSLRDSGNTIY
TRBV5-1	TRBJ2-5	ASSLRETQY
TRBV29-1	TRBJ2-3	SVESRTPGADTQY
TRBV2	TRBJ2-5	ASILLAGAETQY
TRBV4-3	TRBJ2-7	ASSTGIGSYEQY
TRBV7-2	TRBJ2-7	ASSFVTGSYEQY
TRBV19	TRBJ2-1	ASSPNRGAYNEQF
TRBV7-9	TRBJ2-1	ASSLLSGSYNEQF
TRBV6-4	TRBJ1-1	AGGRAGRNTEAF
TRBV7-9	TRBJ1-4	ASSLVSSRREKLF
TRBV28	TRBJ2-7	ASSPRPPNYEQY
TRBV21-1	TRBJ2-3	ASSKVPGLAGAFADTQY
TRBV6-6	TRBJ1-2	ASSYGQGENYGYT
TRBV7-9	TRBJ2-1	ASSSRRTGTANEQF
TRBV7-2	TRBJ2-7	ASSLAPAGSYEQY
TRBV4-1	TRBJ2-1	ASSQGRELYNEQF
TRBV13	TRBJ2-7	ASSLPDRPYEQY
TRBV4-3	TRBJ2-1	ASSQEPRLGEQF
TRBV5-1	TRBJ2-1	ASSLVGTGDNEQF
TRBV30	TRBJ2-3	AWSVGLARSDTQY
TRBV9	TRBJ1-1	ASSGIVNTEAF
TRBV5-4	TRBJ2-7	ASSPGIHEQY
TRBV5-1	TRBJ2-1	ASSLYSTDREQF
TRBV2	TRBJ2-7	ASSDGYEQY
TRBV7-2	TRBJ2-7	ASSLQGVTYEQY
TRBV28	TRBJ2-3	ASTSSWGPSTDTQY
TRBV28	TRBJ2-2	ASTGQVVPGELF
TRBV7-2	TRBJ1-2	ASSPDGGNYGYT
TRBV5-4	TRBJ2-7	ASSLGAGGTYEQY
TRBV5-1	TRBJ1-1	ASSPPGVTNTEAF
TRBV7-8	TRBJ2-5	ASSVGAGQETQY
TRBV4-3	TRBJ1-2	ASSQDPGSWGYT
TRBV6-6	TRBJ2-6	ASRGQGAGANVLT
TRBV6-6	TRBJ2-1	ASSYSDGENEQF
TRBV5-6	TRBJ2-1	ASTSGINEQF
TRBV7-3	TRBJ2-5	ASSLGGQETQY
TRBV5-4	TRBJ2-1	ASSLRFDRVQF
TRBV7-9	TRBJ1-1	SSRSEARENTEAF
TRBV11-2	TRBJ1-3	ASSFGALSGNTIY
TRBV28	.	ASSLGASVEQY
TRBV27	TRBJ1-4	ATPGGIKEKLF
TRBV2	TRBJ2-3	ASRTGADTQY
TRBV9	TRBJ1-1	ASSVAEGALGTEAF
TRBV7-2	TRBJ2-5	ASSPGRGETQY
TRBV7-7	TRBJ2-2	ASSPIGGINTGELF
TRBV30	TRBJ1-6	AWSVVQGRSPLH
TRBV21-1	TRBJ1-2	ASSKSGGFINNYGYT
TRBV5-1	TRBJ1-1	ASSSEGSTTEAF
TRBV7-9	TRBJ2-3	SSSLGQGQLTDTQY
TRBV7-4	TRBJ2-1	ASSLGNRGDNEQF
TRBV27	TRBJ2-7	ASRWTSGGLHEQY
TRBV19	TRBJ2-3	ASQAAGGGTDTQY
TRBV6-1	TRBJ1-1	ASSELPGQASEAF